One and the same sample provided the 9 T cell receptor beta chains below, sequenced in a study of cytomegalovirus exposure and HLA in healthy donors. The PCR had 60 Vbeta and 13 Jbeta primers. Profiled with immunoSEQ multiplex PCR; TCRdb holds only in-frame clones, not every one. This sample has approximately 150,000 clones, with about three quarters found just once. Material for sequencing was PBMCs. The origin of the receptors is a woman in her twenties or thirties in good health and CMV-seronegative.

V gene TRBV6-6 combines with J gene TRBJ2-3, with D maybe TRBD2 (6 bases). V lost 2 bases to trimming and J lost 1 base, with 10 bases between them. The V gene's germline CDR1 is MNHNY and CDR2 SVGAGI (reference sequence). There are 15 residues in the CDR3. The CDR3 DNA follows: TGTGCCAGCAGTTACGGGGACTGGGGCACAGATACGCAGTATTTT. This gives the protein CASSYGDWGTDTQYF.

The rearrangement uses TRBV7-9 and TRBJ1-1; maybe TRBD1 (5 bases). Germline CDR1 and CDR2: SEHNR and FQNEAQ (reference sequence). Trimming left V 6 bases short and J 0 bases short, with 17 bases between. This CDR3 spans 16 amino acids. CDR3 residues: CASRPREMGLNTEAFF. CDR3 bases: TGTGCCAGCAGACCCAGGGAAATGGGGTTGAACACTGAAGCTTTCTTT.

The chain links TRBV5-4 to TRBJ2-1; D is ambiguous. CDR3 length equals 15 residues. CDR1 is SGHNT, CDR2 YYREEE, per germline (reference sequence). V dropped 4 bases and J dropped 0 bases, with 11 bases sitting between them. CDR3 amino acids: CASSPDMFSYNEQFF. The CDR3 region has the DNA TGTGCCAGCAGCCCCGACATGTTCTCCTACAATGAGCAGTTCTTC.

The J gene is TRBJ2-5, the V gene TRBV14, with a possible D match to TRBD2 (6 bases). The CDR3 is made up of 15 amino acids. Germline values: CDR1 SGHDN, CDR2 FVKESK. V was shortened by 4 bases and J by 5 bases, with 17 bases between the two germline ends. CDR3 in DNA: TGTGCCAGCAGCCCGAAGGCGGCGGGACCTGAGACCCAGTACTTC. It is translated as CASSPKAAGPETQYF.

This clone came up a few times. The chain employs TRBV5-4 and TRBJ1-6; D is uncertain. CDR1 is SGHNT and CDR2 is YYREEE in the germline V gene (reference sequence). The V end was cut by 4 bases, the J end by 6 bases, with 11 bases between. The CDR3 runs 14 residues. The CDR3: CASSLGQLNSPLHF. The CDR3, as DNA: TGTGCCAGCAGCCTTGGGCAGCTTAATTCACCCCTCCACTTT.

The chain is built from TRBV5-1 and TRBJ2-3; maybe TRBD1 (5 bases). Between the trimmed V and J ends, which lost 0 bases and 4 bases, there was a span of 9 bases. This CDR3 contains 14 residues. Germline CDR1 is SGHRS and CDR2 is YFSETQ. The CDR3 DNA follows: TGCGCCAGCAGCTTGGATATAGGGGCAGATACGCAGTATTTT. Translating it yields CASSLDIGADTQYF.

CDR3 bases: TGTGCCAGCAGACTACGGGGGGCCACCTACAATGAGCAGTTCTTC. Translated: CASRLRGATYNEQFF. The chain carries TRBV27 and TRBJ2-1, with a tentative D call TRBD2 (7 bases). V shed 6 bases and J shed 2 bases, with 14 bases lying between them. Germline-derived CDR1 and CDR2 are MNHEY and SMNVEV (reference sequence). The CDR3 covers 15 residues.

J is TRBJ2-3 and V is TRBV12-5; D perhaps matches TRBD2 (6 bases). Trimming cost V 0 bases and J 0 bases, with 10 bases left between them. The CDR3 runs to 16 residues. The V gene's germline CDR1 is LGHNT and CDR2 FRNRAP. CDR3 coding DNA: TGTGCTAGTGGTTTGGTGGGGGGTACTAGCACAGATACGCAGTATTTT. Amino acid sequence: CASGLVGGTSTDTQYF.

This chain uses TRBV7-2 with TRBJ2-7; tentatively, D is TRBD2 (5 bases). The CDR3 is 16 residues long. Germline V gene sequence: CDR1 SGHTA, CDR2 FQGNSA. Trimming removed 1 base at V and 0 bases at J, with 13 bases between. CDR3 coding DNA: TGTGCCAGCAGCTTAGGCGGGCCTAGGAGCTCCTACGAGCAGTACTTC. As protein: CASSLGGPRSSYEQYF.